This T cell receptor (beta chain) was sequenced in a study of regulatory T cells in long-lasting Graves disease. Stated time point: newly diagnosed GD, antithyroid drugs for less than 3 months. From PBMCs, RNA was extracted and then used to make the TCR library. The CDR3 length is 15 residues. The germline CDR1 and CDR2 sequences are SGHTA and FQGNSA. V gave up 5 bases and J gave up 3 bases; unmatched junction bases: 4. Arm-PCR of CDR3 regions and iRepertoire HTBI primers were the basis on which TCR beta libraries were built. TCRdb analysed the multiplex PCR reads with MiXCR anew, one entry per CDR3 protein. The profile shows around 240,000 distinct CDR3 sequences, 15% to 20% of them singletons. In addition, the sample was reused for a study of T cells in Graves' hyperthyroidism and ophthalmopathy.

The sequences come from peripheral blood mononuclear cells (PBMCs), collected at new diagnosis, from a patient treated with antithyroid drugs. The chain employs TRBV7-2 and TRBJ2-6; 7 bases align to TRBD2. The source is a woman aged 25 to 39 with Graves disease. CDR3 region: CASSGGGSGANVLTF. The CDR3 DNA sequence: TGTGCCAGCAGCGGGGGGGGAAGTGGGGCCAACGTCCTGACTTTC. Complete variable domain (other parts from reference TRBV7-2 and TRBJ2-6): GAGVSQSPSNKVTEKGKDVELRCDPISGHTALYWYRQSLGQGLEFLIYFQGNSAPDKSGLPSDRFSAERTGGSVSTLTIQRTQQEDSAVYLCASSGGGSGANVLTFGAGSRLTVL.